The 6 T cell receptor beta chains reported below all come from one sample, sequenced in a study of cytomegalovirus exposure and HLA in healthy donors. PCR was performed using 60 Vbeta and 13 Jbeta primers. Sequenced by immunoSEQ multiplex PCR; TCRdb stores in-frame clones only, minus some. Of under 250,000 clones detected, more than 75% appear once; the ten largest clones hold about 6%. The material sequenced was PBMCs. Receptor source: a man between 40 and 49 years old in good health and CMV-seropositive.

CDR3 nucleotides: TGTGCCAGCAGCTCGTCCCCCAGGGGAAGAGATGGCTACACCTTC. Its protein is CASSSSPRGRDGYTF. The chain carries TRBV5-4 and TRBJ1-2, with a weak D call TRBD1 (6 bases). Trimming took off 3 bases at V and 6 bases at J, with 18 bases between the two ends. The germline V gene has CDR1 SGHNT and CDR2 YYREEE (reference sequence). This CDR3 spans 15 amino acids.

This chain links TRBV2 with TRBJ2-7; 7 positions agree with TRBD2. The CDR3 runs 14 residues. Losses at the gene ends were 3 bases for V and 2 bases for J; bases not matched to a gene: 4. CDR1 and CDR2 (germline): SNHLY, FYNNEI. The CDR3 sequence is CASSDGLGPYEQYF. DNA of the CDR3: TGTGCCAGCAGTGACGGACTAGGACCCTACGAGCAGTACTTC. Supplemented by reference TRBV2 and TRBJ2-7, the full variable domain reads EPEVTQTPSHQVTQMGQEVILRCVPISNHLYFYWYRQILGQKVEFLVSFYNNEISEKSEIFDDQFSVERPDGSNFTLKIRSTKLEDSAMYFCASSDGLGPYEQYFGPGTRLTVT.

J is TRBJ2-3 and V is TRBV9; no clear D. The V gene lost 2 bases and the J gene lost 9 bases, with 19 bases spanning the gap. Germline V gives CDR1 SGDLS, CDR2 YYNGEE. There are 15 residues in the CDR3. The chain's CDR3 is CASSVRGTTHGTQYF. The CDR3 region has the DNA TGTGCCAGCAGCGTTCGCGGAACCACACACGGGACGCAGTATTTT.

The chain joins TRBV4-1 to TRBJ2-7, with D tentatively TRBD1 (6 bases). Germline loops: CDR1 MGHRA, CDR2 YSYEKL. V lost 3 bases and J 2 bases, leaving 17 bases between the germline ends. The CDR3 is 16 amino acids. The CDR3 coding sequence is TGCGCCAGCAGCCAGATCCGGGACATTCAACCCTACGAGCAGTACGTC. It is translated as CASSQIRDIQPYEQYV.

CDR3 bases: TGTGCCAGCAGCTTAAATCAGGACTCCTACGAGCAGTACTTC. Encoded protein: CASSLNQDSYEQYF. This chain uses TRBV11-3 with TRBJ2-7, with no clear D. V was trimmed by 2 bases and J by 0 bases, leaving 8 bases between them. CDR1 and CDR2 from the germline V gene are SGHNT and YENEEA. The CDR3 has 14 amino acids.

V and J are TRBV6-1 and TRBJ1-6, with TRBD1 matching over 7 bases. Germline V CDR1 and CDR2: MNHNS, SASEGT. Losses at the gene ends were 4 bases for V and 7 bases for J; bases not matched to a gene: 4. The CDR3 is 14 residues long. This CDR3 is CASSVGQSNSPLHF. The CDR3 DNA follows: TGTGCCAGCAGTGTGGGACAGTCCAATTCACCCCTCCACTTT.